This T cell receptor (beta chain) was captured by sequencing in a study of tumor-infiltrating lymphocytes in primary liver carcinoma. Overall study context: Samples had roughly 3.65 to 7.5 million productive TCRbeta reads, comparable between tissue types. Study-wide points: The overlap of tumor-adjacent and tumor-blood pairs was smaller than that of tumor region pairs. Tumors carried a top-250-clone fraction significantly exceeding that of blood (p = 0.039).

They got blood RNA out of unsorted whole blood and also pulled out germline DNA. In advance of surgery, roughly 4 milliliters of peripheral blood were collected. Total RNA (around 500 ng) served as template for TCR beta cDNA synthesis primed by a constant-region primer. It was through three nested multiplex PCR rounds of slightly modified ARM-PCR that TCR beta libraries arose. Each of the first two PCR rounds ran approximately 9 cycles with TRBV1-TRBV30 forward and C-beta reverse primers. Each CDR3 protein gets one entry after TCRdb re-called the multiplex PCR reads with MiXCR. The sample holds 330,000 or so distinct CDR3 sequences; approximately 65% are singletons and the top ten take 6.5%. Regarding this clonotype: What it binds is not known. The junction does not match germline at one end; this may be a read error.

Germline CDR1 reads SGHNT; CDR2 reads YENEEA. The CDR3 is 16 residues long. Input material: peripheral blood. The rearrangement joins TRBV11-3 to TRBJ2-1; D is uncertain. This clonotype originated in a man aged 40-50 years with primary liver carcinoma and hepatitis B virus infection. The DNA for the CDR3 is TGTGCCAGTAGCTTAGGGTTCGCGACCTCCCACAATGAGCAGCTCTTC. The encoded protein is CASSLGFATSHNEQLF.